The 32 T cell receptor beta chains below all came from one sample that was sequenced in a study of blood T cell repertoires in COVID-19. TCRdb's copy holds only in-frame clones and misses some; the assay was immunoSEQ multiplex PCR. The sample carries about 77,000 clones, roughly nine tenths recorded once. The sample taken for sequencing was peripheral blood. The receptors derive from a woman of 80 years or more with active or convalescent COVID-19.

The chain uses TRBV7-2 and TRBJ1-3; D is undetermined. Germline CDR1 is SGHTA and CDR2 is FQGNSA. This CDR3 has 17 amino acids. V was cut by 2 bases and J by 0 bases, with 14 bases left in between. The CDR3 loop is CASSLSSLQVSGNTIYF. The CDR3, as DNA: TGTGCCAGCAGCTTATCAAGCCTCCAGGTCTCTGGAAACACCATATATTTT.

There are a few counts of this clone. Here the CDR3 reads CASSLGRTDTQYF. As DNA, the CDR3 is TGCGCCAGCAGCTTGGGGAGGACAGATACGCAGTATTTT. V is TRBV5-1 and J is TRBJ2-3, with D tentatively TRBD2 (5 bases). V dropped 0 bases and J dropped 3 bases, with 5 bases sitting between them. CDR1 SGHRS and CDR2 YFSETQ come from the germline V gene. The CDR3 is 13 amino acids.

The chain carries TRBV18 and TRBJ1-1; TRBD1 aligns across 7 bases. Looked up from germline, CDR1 is KGHSH and CDR2 is LQKENI. V lost 3 bases and J lost 7; bases outside the gene matches: 5. This CDR3 region has 13 residues. DNA of the CDR3: TGTGCCAGCTCACCCCGGGACAGAGATGAAGCTTTCTTT. Its protein is CASSPRDRDEAFF.

The rearrangement links TRBV7-9 to TRBJ2-1; 12 positions agree with TRBD2. Germline V gene lookup returns CDR1 SEHNR and CDR2 FQNEAQ (reference sequence). With 5 bases clipped from V and 2 bases from J, the junction kept 10 bases outside the gene matches. The CDR3 is 18 residues long. The CDR3 region is CASSPRTSGEGTYNEQFF. The DNA of the CDR3 is TGTGCCAGCAGCCCCCGGACTAGCGGGGAGGGAACCTACAATGAGCAGTTCTTC.

CDR3 sequence (DNA): TGTGCCAGCAGCTCGCCGAGGACAGGGATCCACGAGCAGTACTTC. Residues: CASSSPRTGIHEQYF. The J gene is TRBJ2-7, the V gene TRBV5-4; 8 bases agree with TRBD1. V gave up 3 bases and J gave up 5 bases; unmatched junction bases: 10. The CDR3 consists of 15 residues. Germline V gene sequence: CDR1 SGHNT, CDR2 YYREEE (reference sequence).

The chain has TRBV6-1 and TRBJ2-7; 10 nucleotides line up with TRBD1. The CDR3 totals 15 residues. With V trimmed by 2 bases and J by 7 bases, 8 bases remained unmatched. Germline-derived CDR1 and CDR2 are MNHNS and SASEGT. CDR3 nucleotide sequence: TGTGCCAGCAGTGAAAGGACAGGGGGGGTTCGGGAGCAGTACTTC. This translates into CASSERTGGVREQYF.

This clone was picked up one time. The chain has TRBV19 and TRBJ2-3, with 10 nucleotides matching TRBD1. The CDR3 sequence is 16 residues long. The germline CDR1 and CDR2 sequences are LNHDA and SQIVND (reference sequence). V gave up 3 bases and J gave up 5 bases; unmatched junction bases: 8. The DNA of the CDR3 is TGTGCCAGTAGTATGACGCGGGGGACAGGGGAAGATACGCAGTATTTT. Protein sequence: CASSMTRGTGEDTQYF. The variable domain in full, with the rest retrieved from reference TRBV19 and TRBJ2-3, is DGGITQSPKYLFRKEGQNVTLSCEQNLNHDAMYWYRQDPGQGLRLIYYSQIVNDFQKGDIAEGYSVSREKKESFPLTVTSAQKNPTAFYLCASSMTRGTGEDTQYFGPGTRLTVL.

The chain carries TRBV6-5 and TRBJ1-2, with D possibly matching TRBD1 (5 bases). Deletions cut 7 bases from V and 3 bases from J, with 15 bases between. CDR1 MNHEY and CDR2 SVGAGI come from the germline V gene. This CDR3 spans 14 amino acids. CDR3 nucleotide sequence: TGTGCCAGCATCCGGACAAGGGCGGACTATGGCTACACCTTC. Translated: CASIRTRADYGYTF.

Here the CDR3 DNA reads TGCGCCAGCAGCCAAGCTAGCGGGCGGAATGAGCAGTTCTTC. Protein: CASSQASGRNEQFF. V usage is TRBV4-3 and J usage is TRBJ2-1; 8 nucleotides agree with TRBD2. J lost 7 bases, V lost 1 base, and 3 bases had no gene match. The CDR3 loop spans 14 amino acids. The germline V gene encodes CDR1 LGHNA and CDR2 YSLEER.

The V and J genes are TRBV24-1 and TRBJ2-7; D uncertain. This CDR3 has 13 residues. Germline V gene sequence: CDR1 KGHDR, CDR2 SFDVKD. The V end lost 3 bases, the J end lost 3 bases, and 8 bases lay between the germline ends. CDR3 in amino acids: CATSDTHYYEQYF. As DNA, the CDR3 is TGTGCCACCAGTGATACCCACTACTACGAGCAGTACTTC.

This chain joins TRBV2 and TRBJ1-1, with TRBD1 identical over 7 bases. Trimming at V came to 6 bases and at J to 10 bases, leaving 8 bases not matched to a gene. The CDR3 is made up of 12 amino acids. Germline loops: CDR1 SNHLY, CDR2 FYNNEI. CDR3: CASSDRVSGAFF. The CDR3 nucleotides read TGTGCCAGCAGCGACAGGGTTTCGGGAGCTTTCTTT.

The chain has TRBV3-1 (or the pseudogene TRBV3-2) and TRBJ2-5, with D perhaps matching TRBD2 (6 bases). Germline-derived CDR1 and CDR2 are LGHDT and YNNKEL (reference sequence). CDR3 length: 13 amino acids. V lost 4 bases and J lost 5, with 11 bases in between. CDR3 DNA sequence: TGTGCCAGCAGCCCCCATGGGGGGGAGACCCAGTACTTC. The encoded protein is CASSPHGGETQYF.

The chain is built from TRBV4-1 and TRBJ2-3; TRBD2 aligns across 11 bases. From germline, CDR1 is MGHRA and CDR2 YSYEKL. The V gene end was trimmed by 4 bases and the J gene end by 1 base; junction bases not matched to a gene: 4. CDR3 size: 16 residues. CDR3 in DNA: TGCGCCAGCAGCCGAGAGACTAGCGGGGGCACAGATACGCAGTATTTT. Residues: CASSRETSGGTDTQYF.

The chain combines TRBV28 with TRBJ1-5; no clear D gene. Germline values: CDR1 MDHEN, CDR2 SYDVKM. The CDR3 sequence is 13 residues long. The germline V and J ends were trimmed by 1 base and 2 bases, with 3 bases remaining between them. In nucleotides, the CDR3 is TGTGCCAGCAGTTTATCTGGCAATCAGCCCCAGCATTTT. Its translation is CASSLSGNQPQHF.

V is TRBV18 and J is TRBJ2-2; no definite D call. The V end lost 1 base, the J end lost 0 bases, and 9 bases lay between the germline ends. Germline V gives CDR1 KGHSH, CDR2 LQKENI. The CDR3 consists of 16 residues. CDR3 sequence (DNA): TGTGCCAGCTCACCACAACAACCAGCGAACACCGGGGAGCTGTTTTTT. Residues: CASSPQQPANTGELFF.

The table lists this clone with a count of one. The CDR3 spells CASSQGAGNQPQHF. CDR3 sequence (DNA): TGTGCCAGCAGCCAAGGCGCAGGGAATCAGCCCCAGCATTTT. The chain employs TRBV3-1 (or the pseudogene TRBV3-2) and TRBJ1-5; D might be TRBD1 (5 bases). The CDR3 spans 14 residues. The germline V gene encodes CDR1 LGHDT and CDR2 YNNKEL (reference sequence). With 1 base removed from V and 4 bases from J, the gap between germline ends came to 8 bases.

J is TRBJ2-1 and V is TRBV5-1, with 7 nucleotides matching TRBD1. The V segment lost 4 bases and the J segment 2 bases; nucleotides outside the gene matches: 3. Germline V CDR1 and CDR2: SGHRS, YFSETQ. The CDR3 sequence is 14 residues long. CDR3 sequence reads: CASSRGQAYNEQFF. DNA for the CDR3: TGCGCCAGCAGCAGAGGACAGGCCTACAATGAGCAGTTCTTC.

J is TRBJ1-4 and V is TRBV7-2; D ambiguous. CDR1 SGHTA and CDR2 FQGNSA come from the germline V gene. This CDR3 is 15 amino acids long. V lost 1 base to trimming and J lost 3 bases, with 9 bases between them. CDR3 region: CASSLVGSSNEKLFF. The CDR3 bases are TGTGCCAGCAGCTTAGTGGGCAGCTCTAATGAAAAACTGTTTTTT.

The genes are TRBV3-1 (or the pseudogene TRBV3-2) and TRBJ1-1; TRBD1 is a possible D gene (6 bases). V lost 6 bases, J lost 6 bases, and 17 bases lay in between. CDR1 and CDR2 (germline): LGHDT, YNNKEL (reference sequence). The CDR3 extends over 14 amino acids. CDR3 in amino acids: CASSRSTGFPEAFF. CDR3 coding DNA: TGTGCCAGCAGTCGGTCTACAGGGTTTCCTGAAGCTTTCTTT.

The rearrangement links TRBV28 to TRBJ2-5; TRBD1 aligns across 7 bases. CDR1 is MDHEN, CDR2 SYDVKM, per germline. V dropped 3 bases and J dropped 2; count of bases not matched to a gene: 3. This CDR3 is 14 amino acids long. In DNA, the CDR3 is TGTGCCAGCAGTTTTTCACAGGGGCAAGAGACCCAGTACTTC. Encoded protein: CASSFSQGQETQYF.

The chain carries TRBV11-2 and TRBJ2-7, with D unclear. This CDR3 is built from 16 residues. V was pared by 3 bases and J by 4 bases, with 19 bases between. Per the germline V gene, CDR1 is SGHAT and CDR2 is FQNNGV. DNA of the CDR3: TGTGCCAGCAGCTTGGTCGAAGGAGTAAGTCTTTACGAGCAGTACTTC. Its translation is CASSLVEGVSLYEQYF.

The chain uses TRBV7-2 and TRBJ2-4; no reliable D call. Germline CDR1 SGHTA, CDR2 FQGNSA. CDR3 length equals 16 residues. V shed 1 base and J shed 0 bases, with 10 bases lying between them. CDR3 in amino acids: CASSLVRPLAKNIQYF. The DNA of the CDR3 is TGTGCCAGCAGCTTAGTGCGGCCGCTAGCCAAAAACATTCAGTACTTC. The full variable domain, rest sourced from reference TRBV7-2 and TRBJ2-4, is GAGVSQSPSNKVTEKGKDVELRCDPISGHTALYWYRQSLGQGLEFLIYFQGNSAPDKSGLPSDRFSAERTGGSVSTLTIQRTQQEDSAVYLCASSLVRPLAKNIQYFGAGTRLSVL.

The chain is built from TRBV5-5 and TRBJ2-5, with 11 bases that match TRBD1. With 4 bases clipped from V and 5 bases from J, the junction kept 7 bases outside the gene matches. Germline CDR1 is SGHKS and CDR2 is YYEKEE (reference sequence). The CDR3 runs 15 residues. This CDR3 reads CASSPGQGVLETQYF. The CDR3 bases are TGTGCCAGCAGCCCGGGACAGGGGGTGTTGGAGACCCAGTACTTC. Full variable domain (rest looked up from reference TRBV5-5 and TRBJ2-5): DAGVTQSPTHLIKTRGQQVTLRCSPISGHKSVSWYQQVLGQGPQFIFQYYEKEERGRGNFPDRFSARQFPNYSSELNVNALLLGDSALYLCASSPGQGVLETQYFGPGTRLLVL.

The chain couples TRBV9 to TRBJ1-6; maybe TRBD1 (5 bases). This CDR3 has 14 residues. Trimming pared 2 bases from V and 5 bases from J, leaving 8 bases between. Germline lookup yields CDR1 SGDLS and CDR2 YYNGEE. The CDR3 DNA reads as TGTGCCAGCAGCGTCGCGGGGGATAATTCACCCCTCCACTTT. Protein product: CASSVAGDNSPLHF.

V is TRBV7-9 and J is TRBJ1-5; tentatively, D is TRBD1 (5 bases). The V gene's germline CDR1 is SEHNR and CDR2 FQNEAQ (reference sequence). This CDR3 is 16 amino acids long. Trimming removed 1 base at V and 0 bases at J, with 10 bases between. The CDR3: CASSLGAGHSNQPQHF. The CDR3, as DNA: TGTGCCAGCAGCTTAGGGGCAGGACATAGCAATCAGCCCCAGCATTTT.

The chain has TRBV9 and TRBJ2-1, with 7 positions matching TRBD2. Per germline, CDR1 SGDLS and CDR2 YYNGEE. The CDR3 is 14 residues long. V lost 3 bases, J lost 4 bases, and 4 bases stayed unmatched. The CDR3 loop is CASSERGDYNEQFF. The CDR3 nucleotides are TGTGCCAGCAGCGAGCGGGGAGATTACAATGAGCAGTTCTTC. Combining the CDR3 with reference TRBV9 and TRBJ2-1 gives the whole variable domain DSGVTQTPKHLITATGQRVTLRCSPRSGDLSVYWYQQSLDQGLQFLIQYYNGEERAKGNILERFSAQQFPDLHSELNLSSLELGDSALYFCASSERGDYNEQFFGPGTRLTVL.

This clone was counted a single time. The J gene is TRBJ2-7, the V gene TRBV7-6; 8 bases are a match to TRBD2. Germline trimming cut 3 bases from V and 0 bases from J; bases unmatched to any gene: 4. Per germline, CDR1 SGHVS and CDR2 FNYEAQ. CDR3 length: 15 residues. CDR3 amino acids: CASSFGSGTSYEQYF. DNA of the CDR3: TGTGCCAGCAGCTTTGGTAGCGGGACCTCCTACGAGCAGTACTTC.

Written as DNA, the CDR3 is TGTGCCAGCAGCTCCGGGACAGAAGAGACCCAGTACTTC. Amino acid sequence: CASSSGTEETQYF. J is TRBJ2-5 and V is TRBV12-3 or TRBV12-4; 7 bases are a match to TRBD1. CDR3 length equals 13 residues. V trimming: 6 bases; J trimming: 3 bases; junction bases outside the gene matches: 4.

This chain links TRBV19 with TRBJ2-5; the D gene is possibly TRBD1 (6 bases). The CDR3 runs 12 residues. The V gene lost 10 bases and the J gene lost 5 bases, with 14 bases spanning the gap. Germline CDR1 LNHDA, CDR2 SQIVND (reference sequence). CDR3 coding DNA: TGTGCCACCAGGGGCAGGCTTGAGACCCAGTACTTC. It codes for CATRGRLETQYF.

This chain uses TRBV28 with TRBJ1-6; D is ambiguous. Germline-derived CDR1 and CDR2 are MDHEN and SYDVKM. This CDR3 is built from 12 residues. V was cut by 6 bases and J by 6 bases, with 6 bases left in between. CDR3 amino acids: CASRNGNSPLHF. CDR3 bases: TGTGCCAGCAGGAACGGTAATTCACCCCTCCACTTT.

This clone was seen only a few times. This chain connects TRBV6-5 to TRBJ2-1; D might be TRBD2 (6 bases). V was trimmed by 7 bases and J by 2 bases, leaving 9 bases between them. In germline, CDR1 is MNHEY, CDR2 SVGAGI. The CDR3 covers 13 residues. The CDR3: CASNGLTYNEQFF. CDR3 DNA sequence: TGTGCCAGCAACGGACTAACCTACAATGAGCAGTTCTTC.

V usage is TRBV6-4 and J usage is TRBJ1-2; no firm D call. CDR1 is MRHNA and CDR2 is SNTAGT in the germline V gene. The CDR3 contains 13 residues. The V gene lost 6 bases and the J gene lost 8 bases, with 16 bases spanning the gap. The DNA for the CDR3 is TGTGCCAGCAGAGAAAGTGGGAGAGGGGGCTACACCTTC. Its protein product is CASRESGRGGYTF.